This TCR beta chain was recovered during a study of T cell clonotyping in hematopoietic cell transplantation. Sequenced by immunoSEQ multiplex PCR; TCRdb stores in-frame clones only, minus some. Of tens of thousands of clones listed, approximately 90% are singletons. The sample's time point: recipient sample about 28 days before transplant, after cytoreduction. Notes on the study in general: Cells were unsorted, so CD4 and CD8 contributions were not separated. Broader posttransplant TCR repertoire diversity was predicted by graft donor and pretransplant recipient Inverse Simpson Index values. Pathologically expanded recipient clonotypes increased progressively from day 30 to day 180 as diversity fell.

As regards this clone: Its cognate antigen is unknown.

This CDR3 spans 13 amino acids. Germline CDR1 MNHEY, CDR2 SVGAGI. Trimming pared 6 bases from V and 13 bases from J, leaving 21 bases between. The clonotype was recovered from a man in his sixties with biphenotypic leukemia. Some clones in this sample may be carry-over from other donors' samples. The chain links TRBV6-5 to TRBJ1-2; D ambiguous. Sequencing was performed on peripheral blood mononuclear cells, taken before stem cell transplant. CDR3 residues: CASSTGSLQVSTF. CDR3 in DNA: TGTGCCAGCAGCACGGGGAGTTTGCAGGTTTCCACCTTC.